The clone carrying this T cell receptor (beta chain) appeared many times. What it binds is not known. RNA transcripts provided the source from which TCR beta CDR3 regions were amplified. An initial round of RT-PCR targeting the TCR CDR3 relied on the HTBI primer set. One entry per CDR3 protein results from TCRdb running MiXCR on the multiplex PCR reads. Found here are around 520,000 distinct CDR3 sequences, around 22% of them singletons; the top ten hold about 11%. The data originate from a study of T cells in Graves' hyperthyroidism and ophthalmopathy. Broader study findings: Model predictions of ophthalmopathy came a median around 6.5 months before onset.

The CDR3 length is 16 residues. V lost 8 bases and J lost 2, with 22 bases in between. The sequencing input was blood. The TCR originated in a woman aged 30 to 39 with Graves' ophthalmopathy. V is TRBV12-3 or TRBV12-4 and J is TRBJ2-7; D uncertain. CDR3 bases: TGTGCCAGCTCCAATTACAGAGACCTATTGGCCTACGAGCAGTACTTC. Amino acid sequence: CASSNYRDLLAYEQYF.